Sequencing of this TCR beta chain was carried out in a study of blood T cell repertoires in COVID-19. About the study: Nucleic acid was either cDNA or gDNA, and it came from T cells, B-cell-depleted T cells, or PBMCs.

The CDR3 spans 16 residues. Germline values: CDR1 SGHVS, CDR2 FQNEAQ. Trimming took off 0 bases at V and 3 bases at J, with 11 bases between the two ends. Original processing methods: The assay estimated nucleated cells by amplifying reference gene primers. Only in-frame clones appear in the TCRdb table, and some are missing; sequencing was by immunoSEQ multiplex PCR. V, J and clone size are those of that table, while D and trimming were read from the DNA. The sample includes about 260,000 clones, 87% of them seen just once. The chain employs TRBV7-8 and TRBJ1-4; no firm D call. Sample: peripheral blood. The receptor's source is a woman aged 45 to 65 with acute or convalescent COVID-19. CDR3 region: CASSLAGGNANEKLFF. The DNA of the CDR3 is TGTGCCAGCAGCTTAGCTGGAGGGAATGCTAATGAAAAACTGTTTTTT.